This passage covers 17 T cell receptor beta chains from one sample sequenced in a study of T cell responses to AZD1222 COVID-19 vaccine. Produced via immunoSEQ multiplex PCR; TCRdb's table is partial and in-frame only. This table has under 200,000 clones, approximately 94% appearing once. Sample: peripheral blood, taken on day 0 of AZD1222 vaccination. These receptors originate from an adult in good health.

The chain employs TRBV9 and TRBJ2-7; 9 nucleotides line up with TRBD2. CDR1 is SGDLS and CDR2 is YYNGEE in the germline V gene. Trimming at V came to 3 bases and at J to 6 bases, leaving 10 bases not matched to a gene. This CDR3 comprises 15 residues. CDR3 sequence (DNA): TGTGCCAGCAGCGCATCAGCGGGAGGTTGGCTCGAGCAGTACTTC. Translating it yields CASSASAGGWLEQYF.

A word on this clone: Distinct nucleotide sequences in the sample also encode this CDR3. The V call is TRBV30, the J call TRBJ1-1; D ambiguous. In germline, CDR1 is GTSNPN, CDR2 SVGIG (reference sequence). The CDR3 runs to 11 residues. V was trimmed by 0 bases and J by 5 bases, leaving 4 bases between them. The CDR3 here is CAWSVGTEAFF. CDR3 bases: TGTGCCTGGAGTGTTGGGACTGAAGCTTTCTTT.

J is TRBJ2-5 and V is TRBV25-1, with a weak D call TRBD2 (7 bases). Germline CDR1 is MGHDK and CDR2 is SYGVNS. The germline V and J ends were trimmed by 1 base and 2 bases, with 14 bases remaining between them. CDR3 length: 16 residues. CDR3 bases: TGTGCCAGCAGTGAATTGGGGGGGCGGGCACAAGAGACCCAGTACTTC. Translating gives CASSELGGRAQETQYF.

This chain joins TRBV11-3 and TRBJ2-7, with 8 bases identical to TRBD2. This CDR3 has 14 amino acids. With V trimmed by 5 bases and J by 3 bases, 6 bases remained unmatched. The V gene's germline CDR1 is SGHNT and CDR2 YENEEA. This CDR3 is CASSVDSGNYEQYF. The CDR3, as DNA: TGTGCCAGCAGCGTTGATAGCGGGAACTACGAGCAGTACTTC.

J is TRBJ2-7 and V is TRBV7-6, with TRBD2 identical over 10 bases. Germline trimming cut 4 bases from V and 6 bases from J; bases unmatched to any gene: 12. Germline V gene data show CDR1 as SGHVS and CDR2 as FNYEAQ. This CDR3 has 16 amino acids. Written as DNA, the CDR3 is TGTGCCAGCAGCTCCAACCCGGGACTAGCGAAGTCCGAGCAGTACTTC. Protein: CASSSNPGLAKSEQYF.

The CDR3 bases are TGTGCCACCCGTCCCGGGACAGTCAATTCACCCCTCCACTTT. Protein product: CATRPGTVNSPLHF. This sequence joins TRBV10-3 and TRBJ1-6; TRBD1 matches at 7 bases. V was pared by 10 bases and J by 7 bases, with 10 bases of the junction left unmatched. Germline loops: CDR1 ENHRY, CDR2 SYGVKD. The CDR3 contains 14 residues.

This clone has a handful of counts. This chain uses TRBV28 with TRBJ2-7; 9 bases are shared with TRBD1. V was clipped by 3 bases and J by 6 bases; unmatched bases: 9. The length of the CDR3 is 15 residues. Germline V CDR1 and CDR2: MDHEN, SYDVKM. The CDR3 DNA reads as TGTGCCAGCAGTTTGACGCCGGGACAGGGATCCGAGCAGTACTTC. Its translation is CASSLTPGQGSEQYF. The full variable domain, completed using reference TRBV28 and TRBJ2-7, is DVKVTQSSRYLVKRTGEKVFLECVQDMDHENMFWYRQDPGLGLRLIYFSYDVKMKEKGDIPEGYSVSREKKERFSLILESASTNQTSMYLCASSLTPGQGSEQYFGPGTRLTVT.

V gene TRBV6-5 combines with J gene TRBJ1-1; D unclear. The CDR3 loop spans 15 amino acids. Trimming took off 0 bases at V and 4 bases at J, with 12 bases between the two ends. CDR1 and CDR2 from the germline V gene are MNHEY and SVGAGI. The CDR3 loop reads CASSYSKGGGTEAFF. The CDR3, as DNA: TGTGCCAGCAGTTACTCTAAGGGAGGAGGCACTGAAGCTTTCTTT.

The J gene is TRBJ1-1, the V gene TRBV19, with 11 nucleotides matching TRBD1. J lost 6 bases, V lost 3 bases, and 6 bases had no gene match. The CDR3 loop spans 15 amino acids. The germline V gene has CDR1 LNHDA and CDR2 SQIVND (reference sequence). CDR3 amino acids: CASSMGQGGIPEAFF. The DNA for the CDR3 is TGTGCCAGTAGTATGGGACAGGGGGGGATCCCTGAAGCTTTCTTT.

The chain carries TRBV7-8 and TRBJ2-5; a possible D gene is TRBD2 (7 bases). The ends were cut back, 5 bases at V and 10 bases at J, with 20 bases in the middle. CDR3 length: 14 amino acids. From germline, CDR1 is SGHVS and CDR2 FQNEAQ. In DNA form, the CDR3 reads TGTGCCAGCAGCGGGGAGAGGGGGGGCTATGACCAGTACTTC. As protein: CASSGERGGYDQYF.

The chain carries TRBV11-2 and TRBJ2-1; TRBD2 agrees at 13 bases. V gave up 4 bases and J gave up 9 bases; unmatched junction bases: 12. The length of the CDR3 is 17 residues. Germline V lookup: CDR1 SGHAT, CDR2 FQNNGV. CDR3 in DNA: TGTGCCAGCAGCTCAGTTTTAGGACTAGCGGGAGATCGTGAGCAGTTCTTC. Protein product: CASSSVLGLAGDREQFF.

V is TRBV27 and J is TRBJ2-1; 8 bases are a match to TRBD2. The germline V gene encodes CDR1 MNHEY and CDR2 SMNVEV (reference sequence). The CDR3 runs 15 residues. The ends lost 5 bases at V and 4 bases at J; junction bases unmatched: 7. CDR3 in DNA: TGTGCCAGCAGTCCCGTAGCGGGATGGTACAATGAGCAGTTCTTC. Protein sequence: CASSPVAGWYNEQFF.

This sequence joins TRBV6-4 and TRBJ2-5; D not resolved. CDR1 is MRHNA, CDR2 SNTAGT, per germline. CDR3 size: 13 residues. V was shortened by 6 bases and J by 2 bases, with 10 bases between the two germline ends. The CDR3 bases are TGTGCCAGCAGCGAGACCCCGCAAGAGACCCAGTACTTC. Its translation: CASSETPQETQYF.

The chain recombines TRBV10-2 with TRBJ1-4; D might be TRBD1 (6 bases). With 6 bases removed from V and 0 bases from J, the gap between germline ends came to 11 bases. The germline V gene encodes CDR1 WSHSY and CDR2 SAAADI. This CDR3 spans 15 amino acids. The CDR3 here is CASSRTAATNEKLFF. Here the CDR3 DNA reads TGCGCCAGCAGCCGGACAGCCGCAACTAATGAAAAACTGTTTTTT.

The V gene is TRBV7-2, the J gene TRBJ1-2; D is unclear. Per germline, CDR1 SGHTA and CDR2 FQGNSA. This CDR3 has 14 residues. The V end was cut by 6 bases, the J end by 5 bases, with 16 bases between. In DNA, the CDR3 is TGTGCCAGCAGAGTTACTCAGGTCGGGTATGGCTACACCTTC. Translated: CASRVTQVGYGYTF.

This chain's CDR3 is CASSSGTKGAYNEQFF. CDR3 DNA: TGTGCCAGCAGCTCGGGGACCAAGGGAGCCTACAATGAGCAGTTCTTC. V is TRBV5-5 and J is TRBJ2-1; tentatively, D is TRBD1 or TRBD2 (5 bases each). Trimming removed 3 bases from V and 2 bases from J, with 15 bases in between. Germline V lookup: CDR1 SGHKS, CDR2 YYEKEE (reference sequence). The CDR3 spans 16 residues.

The chain recombines TRBV14 with TRBJ2-3; 8 positions agree with TRBD1. Germline V gives CDR1 SGHDN, CDR2 FVKESK. Trimming cost V 0 bases and J 6 bases; bases outside gene matches: 5. This CDR3 has 15 residues. The CDR3 loop reads CASSQERTGPDTQYF. CDR3 sequence (DNA): TGTGCCAGCAGCCAAGAACGGACAGGGCCCGATACGCAGTATTTT.